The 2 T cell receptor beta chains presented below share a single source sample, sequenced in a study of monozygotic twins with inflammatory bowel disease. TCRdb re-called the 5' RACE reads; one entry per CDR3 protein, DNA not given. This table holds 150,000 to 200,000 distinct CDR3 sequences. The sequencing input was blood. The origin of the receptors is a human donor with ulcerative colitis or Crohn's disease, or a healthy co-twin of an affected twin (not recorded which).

The CDR3 loop reads CATSDSSGTEAFF. V and J are TRBV24-1 and TRBJ1-1. CDR1 and CDR2 from the germline V gene are KGHDR and SFDVKD. The CDR3 is made up of 13 amino acids.

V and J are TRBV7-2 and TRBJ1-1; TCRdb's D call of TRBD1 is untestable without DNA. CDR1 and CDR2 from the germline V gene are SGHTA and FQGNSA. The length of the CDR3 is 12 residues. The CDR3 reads CASSARVAEAFF.